The clone carrying this TCR beta chain occurred once. This specimen comes from a study of metastatic and nonmetastatic thyroid tumors. Thyroid surgery had not been preceded by any treatment in any patient. MiXCR was used by TCRdb to re-call the PCR reads. The sample yields approximately 40,000 clones, roughly half seen once. V was cut by 3 bases and J by 8 bases, with 16 bases left in between. The CDR3 is 15 amino acids. Per the germline V gene, CDR1 is KGHSH and CDR2 is LQKENI. Sequencing was performed on tumor tissue. The chain uses TRBV18 and TRBJ1-4; D perhaps matches TRBD1 (5 bases). The sequence derives from a male donor with papillary thyroid cancer or a benign thyroid nodule (not recorded which). Some clones in this sample may be carry-over from other donors' samples. The CDR3 is CASSPMGLKGEKLFF. CDR3 in DNA: TGTGCCAGCTCACCTATGGGACTCAAGGGGGAAAAACTGTTTTTT.